The 25 T cell receptor beta chains below come from one sample, sequenced in a study of patients and donors after allogeneic stem cell transplantation. TCRdb redid the calling of the RT-PCR reads with MiXCR, one entry per CDR3 protein. The sample lists about 57,000 distinct CDR3 sequences, about an eighth occurring once. Specimen: blood, either unsorted or a sorted T cell fraction (not recorded which). The origin of the receptors is a human donor who was either an allogeneic HSCT recipient or a stem cell or donor lymphocyte infusion donor (not recorded which). It is not recorded whose cells these are; they may come from a transplant donor.

In its sample, this clonotype was seen a few times. This chain uses TRBV11-2 with TRBJ1-2; possible D gene TRBD1, 5 bases. The V gene lost 3 bases and the J gene lost 6 bases, with 14 bases spanning the gap. Germline V gives CDR1 SGHAT, CDR2 FQNNGV. The CDR3 is 14 amino acids. This chain's CDR3 is CASSFSGGSDGYTF. Written as DNA, the CDR3 is TGTGCCAGCAGCTTTTCGGGGGGATCGGATGGCTACACCTTC.

This chain links TRBV20-1 with TRBJ2-7; TRBD1 agrees at 10 bases. Germline CDR1 DFQATT, CDR2 SNEGSKA (reference sequence). The CDR3 is made up of 19 amino acids. Trimming cost V 0 bases and J 0 bases; bases outside gene matches: 14. The CDR3 DNA reads as TGCAGTGCTAGAGATGAGTCTGAAGGACAGGGGGTCCTCTCCTACGAGCAGTACTTC. Protein: CSARDESEGQGVLSYEQYF.

The V and J genes are TRBV5-1 and TRBJ2-2; tentatively, D is TRBD2 (5 bases). The germline V gene encodes CDR1 SGHRS and CDR2 YFSETQ. This CDR3 is built from 15 residues. Trimming took off 0 bases at V and 5 bases at J, with 11 bases between the two ends. CDR3: CASSLEVVATGELFF. The CDR3 DNA sequence: TGCGCCAGCAGCTTGGAGGTAGTAGCGACCGGGGAGCTGTTTTTT.

The V gene is TRBV29-1, the J gene TRBJ2-7; D is possibly TRBD2 (6 bases). This CDR3 is 13 amino acids long. CDR1 is SQVTM, CDR2 ANQGSEA, per germline. The ends were cut back, 3 bases at V and 4 bases at J, with 13 bases in the middle. CDR3 coding DNA: TGCAGCGTTGACCCAGACGGGGGATACGAGCAGTACTTC. It specifies CSVDPDGGYEQYF.

This clonotype was detected only a few times. The rearrangement joins TRBV6-6 to TRBJ1-1; D unresolved. This CDR3 spans 15 amino acids. V lost 0 bases and J 3 bases, leaving 11 bases between the germline ends. Germline loops: CDR1 MNHNY, CDR2 SVGAGI (reference sequence). The CDR3 nucleotides are TGTGCCAGCAGTTACTCGACCGAGGGAGACACTGAAGCTTTCTTT. It yields the protein CASSYSTEGDTEAFF.

J is TRBJ2-5 and V is TRBV5-4; D gene ambiguous. With 4 bases removed from V and 0 bases from J, the gap between germline ends came to 10 bases. Per germline, CDR1 SGHNT and CDR2 YYREEE (reference sequence). The CDR3 loop spans 14 amino acids. The CDR3 loop is CASSMRTDQETQYF. In DNA, the CDR3 is TGTGCCAGCAGCATGCGGACGGACCAAGAGACCCAGTACTTC.

This clonotype was detected only a few times. V is TRBV12-3 or TRBV12-4 and J is TRBJ1-6, with D possibly TRBD1 on 6 matching bases. V was trimmed by 5 bases and J by 0 bases, leaving 14 bases between them. The CDR3 has 17 amino acids. This CDR3 reads CASSPGTSGSYNSPLHF. CDR3 sequence (DNA): TGTGCCAGCAGTCCCGGGACAAGCGGCTCCTATAATTCACCCCTCCACTTT.

This clonotype appeared a few times. V gene TRBV29-1 combines with J gene TRBJ2-7; TRBD1 aligns across 9 bases. The CDR3 loop spans 15 amino acids. Unmatched junction bases numbered 16, after V lost 6 bases and J lost 7 bases. The germline V gene encodes CDR1 SQVTM and CDR2 ANQGSEA. The CDR3 DNA follows: TGCAGCGTCCTCTCAAAGGGGACAGGGAGTCAGGAGCAGTACTTC. As protein: CSVLSKGTGSQEQYF.

This clonotype has only a few counts. This chain connects TRBV12-3 or TRBV12-4 to TRBJ2-1, with 8 nucleotides matching TRBD1. V dropped 5 bases and J dropped 7; count of bases not matched to a gene: 13. CDR3 length equals 16 residues. The CDR3 region has the DNA TGTGCCAGCAGTACCGCTTATCGGACAGGGTATAATGAGCAGTTCTTC. Residues: CASSTAYRTGYNEQFF.

This rearrangement joins TRBV20-1 to TRBJ2-5; 7 bases agree with TRBD1. The CDR3 sequence is 12 residues long. V was clipped by 3 bases and J by 5 bases; unmatched bases: 3. Germline V gene sequence: CDR1 DFQATT, CDR2 SNEGSKA (reference sequence). CDR3 DNA: TGCAGTGCTAGGACAGGGTCGGAGACCCAGTACTTC. Its translation: CSARTGSETQYF.

This clonotype was recorded many times. V and J are TRBV25-1 and TRBJ1-2; tentative D call: TRBD1 (5 bases). V was shortened by 3 bases and J by 6 bases, with 8 bases between the two germline ends. The CDR3 spans 12 residues. Germline V gene sequence: CDR1 MGHDK, CDR2 SYGVNS. The DNA for the CDR3 is TGTGCCAGCAGTGAGGTAGGGGATGGCTACACCTTC. It specifies CASSEVGDGYTF.

The chain carries TRBV5-5 and TRBJ2-1; 15 bases fit TRBD2. CDR3 length equals 17 residues. J lost 7 bases, V lost 0 bases, and 5 bases had no gene match. Germline V gene data show CDR1 as SGHKS and CDR2 as YYEKEE (reference sequence). CDR3 sequence: CASSLALGLAGGNEQFF. The CDR3 DNA follows: TGTGCCAGCAGCTTGGCGTTAGGACTAGCGGGAGGGAATGAGCAGTTCTTC.

The chain uses TRBV7-3 and TRBJ2-2, with D perhaps matching TRBD1 (6 bases). Germline-derived CDR1 and CDR2 are SGHTA and FQGTGA. V lost 5 bases and J lost 9, with 22 bases in between. There are 16 residues in the CDR3. CDR3 DNA: TGTGCCAGCAGCGCCATCGGACAGAGTAGTAACAGGGAGCTGTTTTTT. The encoded protein is CASSAIGQSSNRELFF.

V is TRBV7-8 and J is TRBJ2-5; 7 bases agree with TRBD1. CDR3 length equals 13 residues. CDR1 and CDR2 (germline): SGHVS, FQNEAQ. The ends lost 0 bases at V and 14 bases at J; junction bases unmatched: 9. Here the CDR3 DNA reads TGTGCCAGCAGCTTAGCTGTTAAGGGGGCTCGATACTTC. It encodes CASSLAVKGARYF.

The rearrangement uses TRBV12-3 or TRBV12-4 and TRBJ2-3, with 13 bases fitting TRBD2. The CDR3 consists of 19 residues. V shed 5 bases, J shed 2 bases, and the junction held 13 bases outside the gene matches. As DNA, the CDR3 is TGTGCCAGCAGTCGGTGGACTAGCGGGAGTGATGACCTCACAGATACGCAGTATTTT. Translated, it gives CASSRWTSGSDDLTDTQYF.

The V call is TRBV7-9, the J call TRBJ1-4; TRBD1 is a possible D gene (5 bases). V dropped 5 bases and J dropped 4 bases, with 17 bases sitting between them. This CDR3 comprises 16 residues. Germline CDR1 and CDR2: SEHNR and FQNEAQ (reference sequence). The CDR3 DNA sequence: TGTGCCAGCAGCCCTAACGAACAGGTCGTTAATGAAAAACTGTTTTTT. Translation gives CASSPNEQVVNEKLFF.

This clonotype has ten or more counts. The chain is built from TRBV10-3 and TRBJ1-2; 8 nucleotides match TRBD1. The germline CDR1 and CDR2 sequences are ENHRY and SYGVKD. This CDR3 is 14 amino acids long. V lost 6 bases, J lost 8 bases, and 11 bases stayed unmatched. CDR3 sequence reads: CAISEDRVVGGYTF. The CDR3 region has the DNA TGTGCCATCAGCGAGGACAGGGTCGTAGGCGGCTACACCTTC.

This chain links TRBV5-1 with TRBJ1-1; unclear D gene. Germline V gives CDR1 SGHRS, CDR2 YFSETQ. The CDR3 spans 14 residues. With 0 bases removed from V and 0 bases from J, the gap between germline ends came to 6 bases. The CDR3 DNA sequence: TGCGCCAGCAGCTTGGAACAAATGAACACTGAAGCTTTCTTT. It yields the protein CASSLEQMNTEAFF.

This clonotype was counted many times. This sequence joins TRBV29-1 and TRBJ1-4; D gene uncertain. Germline CDR1 reads SQVTM; CDR2 reads ANQGSEA. The V end lost 4 bases, the J end lost 3 bases, and 12 bases lay between the germline ends. CDR3 length: 14 amino acids. DNA of the CDR3: TGCAGCGTTGGGAACTCAGGATCTAATGAAAAACTGTTTTTT. This sequence encodes CSVGNSGSNEKLFF.

J is TRBJ2-5 and V is TRBV4-2; D unclear. Germline CDR1 LGHNA, CDR2 YNFKEQ. With 4 bases removed from V and 5 bases from J, the gap between germline ends came to 14 bases. The CDR3 runs 14 residues. CDR3 nucleotides: TGTGCCAGCAGCCCAAAGGAACGGTGGGAGACCCAGTACTTC. Translating gives CASSPKERWETQYF.

This sequence joins TRBV7-9 and TRBJ2-1; D not resolved. The CDR3 is 17 amino acids. Germline CDR1 reads SEHNR; CDR2 reads FQNEAQ (reference sequence). Trimming took off 4 bases at V and 0 bases at J, with 16 bases between the two ends. CDR3 protein: CASSSTRPRSSYNEQFF. CDR3 DNA sequence: TGTGCCAGCAGCTCGACCCGGCCCCGGAGCTCCTACAATGAGCAGTTCTTC.

The rearrangement links TRBV20-1 to TRBJ2-7; D remains ambiguous. There are 14 residues in the CDR3. V lost 1 base and J lost 3, with 13 bases in between. Germline CDR1 DFQATT, CDR2 SNEGSKA (reference sequence). This chain's CDR3 is CSARVAGLNYEQYF. The CDR3 DNA is TGCAGTGCTAGAGTGGCCGGTCTCAACTACGAGCAGTACTTC.

This clonotype has a handful of counts. CDR3 protein: CASSELNEQFF. DNA for the CDR3: TGTGCCAGCAGTGAGTTGAATGAGCAGTTCTTC. The chain joins TRBV25-1 to TRBJ2-1; D is uncertain. This CDR3 region has 11 residues. Germline CDR1 is MGHDK and CDR2 is SYGVNS. V shed 3 bases and J shed 7 bases, with 4 bases lying between them. Drawing the rest from reference TRBV25-1 and TRBJ2-1, the complete variable domain is EADIYQTPRYLVIGTGKKITLECSQTMGHDKMYWYQQDPGMELHLIHYSYGVNSTEKGDLSSESTVSRIRTEHFPLTLESARPSHTSQYLCASSELNEQFFGPGTRLTVL.

This clonotype was counted many times. This chain connects TRBV12-3 or TRBV12-4 to TRBJ1-1; D might be TRBD1 (5 bases). This CDR3 comprises 14 residues. The germline V and J ends were trimmed by 7 bases and 3 bases, with 15 bases remaining between them. The CDR3 nucleotides read TGTGCCAGCACTTTTGGGACGGGTGACACTGAAGCTTTCTTT. Amino acids: CASTFGTGDTEAFF.

This clonotype has more than one count but fewer than ten. The chain uses TRBV12-3 or TRBV12-4 and TRBJ2-1, with 9 bases fitting TRBD2. V shed 6 bases, J shed 3 bases, and the junction held 12 bases outside the gene matches. The CDR3 totals 17 residues. The CDR3 protein is CASSHDLTSGGYNEQFF. The CDR3 DNA reads TGTGCCAGCAGCCACGATTTGACTAGCGGAGGCTACAATGAGCAGTTCTTC.